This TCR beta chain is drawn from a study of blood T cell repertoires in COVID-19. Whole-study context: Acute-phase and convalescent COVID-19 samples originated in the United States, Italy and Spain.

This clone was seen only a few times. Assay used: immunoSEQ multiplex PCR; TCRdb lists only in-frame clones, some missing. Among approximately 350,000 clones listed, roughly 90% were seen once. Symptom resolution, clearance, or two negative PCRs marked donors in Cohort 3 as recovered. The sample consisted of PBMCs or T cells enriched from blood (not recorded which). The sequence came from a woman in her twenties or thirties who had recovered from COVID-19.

DNA for the CDR3: TGTGCCAGCGGAATAACGGGACACCGAAATGAAAAACTGTTTTTT. Encoded protein: CASGITGHRNEKLFF. V gene TRBV28 combines with J gene TRBJ1-4; possible D gene TRBD1, 6 bases. The germline V gene encodes CDR1 MDHEN and CDR2 SYDVKM. V was shortened by 8 bases and J by 5 bases, with 18 bases between the two germline ends. There are 15 residues in the CDR3.